This TCR beta chain was sequenced in a study of regulatory T cells in long-lasting Graves disease. Investigators prepared the TCR beta libraries by applying iRepertoire HTBI primers and Arm-PCR of CDR3 regions. Each CDR3 protein gets one entry after TCRdb re-called the multiplex PCR reads with MiXCR. The sample records about 470,000 distinct CDR3 sequences, around 15% being singletons. Time point meaning: newly diagnosed GD, antithyroid drugs for less than 3 months. RNA isolated from PBMCs was used to make the TCR library. The patient group derived from an endocrinology department in Xi'an, China. This CDR3 has 15 amino acids. V dropped 7 bases and J dropped 4 bases, with 17 bases sitting between them. Germline CDR1 and CDR2: LNHDA and SQIVND (reference sequence). This clonotype has at least ten counts. The same sample was also studied in work on T cells in Graves' hyperthyroidism and ophthalmopathy.

This TCR was recovered from a man aged 40-49 years with Graves disease. Sequences were derived from peripheral blood mononuclear cells (PBMCs), sampled at new diagnosis, from a patient treated with antithyroid drugs. The rearrangement joins TRBV19 to TRBJ1-5, with unresolved D. CDR3 nucleotide sequence: TGTGCCAGTAAGGCGGCGGTAAGAAATAATCAGCCCCAGCATTTT. Its translation is CASKAAVRNNQPQHF. Supplemented by reference TRBV19 and TRBJ1-5, the full variable domain reads DGGITQSPKYLFRKEGQNVTLSCEQNLNHDAMYWYRQDPGQGLRLIYYSQIVNDFQKGDIAEGYSVSREKKESFPLTVTSAQKNPTAFYLCASKAAVRNNQPQHFGDGTRLSIL.